This T cell receptor (beta chain) was captured by sequencing in a study of T cells after yellow fever vaccination. Study conclusions and caveats: Detected again after the booster were most primary-vaccination clones, at nearly 97% CD4 and approximately 90% CD8. Among all clonotypes, a small share was observed in both CD4 and CD8 compartments.

The TCR cDNA carried a universal primer site and UMIs from 5'RACE template switching. From the 5' RACE reads, TCRdb called clonotypes with MiXCR, one entry per CDR3 protein. Counted here are 100,000 to 150,000 distinct CDR3 sequences, roughly 9% occurring once; the ten biggest clones make up about 40%. CDR1 is PRHDT, CDR2 FYEKMQ, per germline (reference sequence). This CDR3 comprises 14 residues. V was trimmed by 3 bases and J by 2 bases, leaving 10 bases between them. On this clonotype itself: Its cognate antigen is unknown.

This TCR was recovered from a man between 18 and 35 years old who received the YFV17D yellow fever vaccine. V is TRBV13 and J is TRBJ2-5; perhaps TRBD1 as D (6 bases). This sample comprised CD8+ T cells sorted from PBMCs, obtained on the day of the yellow fever booster vaccination. CDR3 sequence reads: CASSFLGQQETQYF. CDR3 in DNA: TGTGCCAGCAGCTTCCTTGGACAGCAAGAGACCCAGTACTTC.